Listed here are 26 T cell receptor beta chains from one sample, sequenced in a study of T cells in localized non-small cell lung cancer (dated by TCRdb to 2020 to 2021). The library was built by means of the immunoSEQ multiplex PCR assay. Entries here come from immuneACCESS through TCRdb and include only in-frame sequences with V and J called. Some clones fail to appear in such tables; in the studies checked, an unresolved V gene covers under half of the shortfall, and the cause of the remainder is unknown. The sample records 20,000 or so clones, about 90% of which are singletons. 5.5% to 8% of the sample comes from the top ten. The input for sequencing was peripheral blood, taken before any cancer treatment. The receptors come from a male donor at least 60 years old with stage I squamous cell lung carcinoma.

A few counts support this clone. The chain is built from TRBV9 and TRBJ1-1, with a weak D call TRBD1 (5 bases). CDR1 is SGDLS, CDR2 YYNGEE, per germline. The V and J ends lost 3 bases and 4 bases respectively, with 13 bases between them. This CDR3 is built from 14 residues. The CDR3 region has the DNA TGTGCCAGCAGCGCCCAGACTGGGGGCACTGAAGCTTTCTTT. Translated, it gives CASSAQTGGTEAFF.

The chain recombines TRBV27 with TRBJ1-1, with no clear D. CDR1 and CDR2 (germline): MNHEY, SMNVEV (reference sequence). Trimming pared 8 bases from V and 1 base from J, leaving 8 bases between. The CDR3 has 12 amino acids. CDR3 protein: CASGHRNTEAFF. CDR3 bases: TGTGCCAGCGGTCACAGGAACACTGAAGCTTTCTTT.

This clone was observed once. This rearrangement joins TRBV6-5 to TRBJ2-7; D may be TRBD2 (5 bases). V lost 6 bases, J lost 2 bases, and 11 bases lay in between. This CDR3 comprises 13 residues. CDR1 MNHEY and CDR2 SVGAGI come from the germline V gene. The CDR3 protein is CASRGLATYEQYF. The CDR3 nucleotides read TGTGCCAGCAGAGGACTGGCGACCTACGAGCAGTACTTC.

The chain has TRBV25-1 and TRBJ2-1; a possible D gene is TRBD1 (6 bases). V lost 7 bases to trimming and J lost 5 bases, with 15 bases between them. The CDR3 sequence is 14 residues long. Germline V gene lookup returns CDR1 MGHDK and CDR2 SYGVNS. This CDR3 reads CASIKGGKDNEQFF. In nucleotides, the CDR3 is TGTGCCAGCATCAAAGGGGGAAAAGACAATGAGCAGTTCTTC.

The DNA for the CDR3 is TGTGCCAGCAGTTTATCGACTAACTATGGCTACACCTTC. Translation gives CASSLSTNYGYTF. This chain links TRBV27 with TRBJ1-2, with no clear D. Deletions cut 0 bases from V and 0 bases from J, with 2 bases between. Germline CDR1 is MNHEY and CDR2 is SMNVEV (reference sequence). CDR3 length equals 13 residues.

The chain is built from TRBV2 and TRBJ2-2; D gene ambiguous. Germline V gene sequence: CDR1 SNHLY, CDR2 FYNNEI. The CDR3 has 11 amino acids. Trimming removed 7 bases at V and 4 bases at J, with 4 bases between. The CDR3: CASKSTGELFF. CDR3 DNA sequence: TGTGCCAGCAAGAGCACCGGGGAGCTGTTTTTT.

As for this clone: Relative to the germline gene, one junction end is altered; a read error may explain this. The chain links TRBV28 to TRBJ1-2, with 10 positions matching TRBD1. Germline V gene lookup returns CDR1 MDHEN and CDR2 SYDVKM. The CDR3 extends over 15 amino acids. The CDR3 protein is CASSLGPPGQGKMVF. The CDR3 DNA is TGTGCCAGCAGTTTGGGTCCCCCGGGACAGGGGAAGATGGTCTTC.

J is TRBJ1-1 and V is TRBV18; D uncertain. There are 14 residues in the CDR3. Trimming left V 4 bases short and J 4 bases short, with 13 bases between. The V gene's germline CDR1 is KGHSH and CDR2 LQKENI. The CDR3 protein is CASSLRGGGTEAFF. The CDR3 nucleotides are TGTGCCAGCTCACTTCGTGGAGGAGGCACTGAAGCTTTCTTT.

The chain couples TRBV5-4 to TRBJ2-7; D possibly uses TRBD1 or TRBD2 (5 bases each). This CDR3 spans 14 amino acids. Trimming left V 0 bases short and J 6 bases short, with 13 bases between. The germline V gene encodes CDR1 SGHNT and CDR2 YYREEE (reference sequence). This CDR3 is CASSLGGTLGEQYF. The CDR3 DNA reads as TGTGCCAGCAGCTTGGGAGGGACCCTTGGCGAGCAGTACTTC.

This clone was seen a handful of times. J is TRBJ2-1 and V is TRBV18; TRBD1 aligns across 9 bases. V dropped 4 bases and J dropped 2; count of bases not matched to a gene: 6. Germline CDR1 KGHSH, CDR2 LQKENI. The CDR3 contains 16 residues. Written as DNA, the CDR3 is TGTGCCAGCTCACTGTCCGGGACAGGGACCTACAATGAGCAGTTCTTC. Protein product: CASSLSGTGTYNEQFF. Supplemented by reference TRBV18 and TRBJ2-1, the full variable domain reads NAGVMQNPRHLVRRRGQEARLRCSPMKGHSHVYWYRQLPEEGLKFMVYLQKENIIDESGMPKERFSAEFPKEGPSILRIQQVVRGDSAAYFCASSLSGTGTYNEQFFGPGTRLTVL.

This chain links TRBV5-1 with TRBJ1-1; a weak D match, TRBD1 (6 bases). CDR3 length: 13 amino acids. V lost 5 bases, J lost 6 bases, and 14 bases lay in between. Germline loops: CDR1 SGHRS, CDR2 YFSETQ. CDR3 amino acids: CASSPQGTPEAFF. CDR3 sequence (DNA): TGCGCCAGCAGTCCCCAGGGGACCCCTGAAGCTTTCTTT. The complete variable domain, with remaining parts taken from reference TRBV5-1 and TRBJ1-1, reads KAGVTQTPRYLIKTRGQQVTLSCSPISGHRSVSWYQQTPGQGLQFLFEYFSETQRNKGNFPGRFSGRQFSNSRSEMNVSTLELGDSALYLCASSPQGTPEAFFGQGTRLTVV.

This rearrangement joins TRBV28 to TRBJ2-5, with 10 bases identical to TRBD1. After removal of 5 bases from V and 7 bases from J, the junction contained 7 bases not matched to a gene. Germline CDR1 MDHEN, CDR2 SYDVKM. This CDR3 contains 14 residues. CDR3 amino acids: CASSTGTGVATQYF. DNA for the CDR3: TGTGCCAGCAGTACCGGGACAGGGGTTGCGACCCAGTACTTC.

The gene calls are TRBV7-8 and TRBJ2-2, with 7 bases lining up with TRBD2. Trimming cost V 6 bases and J 4 bases; bases outside gene matches: 8. Germline CDR1 and CDR2: SGHVS and FQNEAQ. The CDR3 length is 15 residues. The CDR3 DNA is TGTGCCAGCAGTTCCGGGGGGAGGGGCACCGGGGAGCTGTTTTTT. It encodes CASSSGGRGTGELFF.

The chain combines TRBV19 with TRBJ1-2, with D perhaps TRBD1 (5 bases). From germline, CDR1 is LNHDA and CDR2 SQIVND (reference sequence). V shed 9 bases and J shed 7 bases, with 18 bases lying between them. The CDR3 has 13 amino acids. CDR3 nucleotide sequence: TGTGCCAGCCGAACCCCGGGACTATCTGGCTACACCTTC. Translating gives CASRTPGLSGYTF.

The chain employs TRBV6-4 and TRBJ2-7; TRBD2 aligns across 7 bases. This CDR3 has 12 amino acids. The germline V gene has CDR1 MRHNA and CDR2 SNTAGT. The junction had 2 bases not matched to a gene; V was cut back by 0 bases and J by 9 bases. CDR3 residues: CASSDSWGGQYF. As DNA, the CDR3 is TGTGCCAGCAGTGACTCTTGGGGGGGGCAGTACTTC.

V usage is TRBV12-5 and J usage is TRBJ1-2; D is ambiguous. The CDR3 runs to 12 residues. V was cut by 6 bases and J by 4 bases, with 9 bases left in between. Germline CDR1 reads LGHNT; CDR2 reads FRNRAP. CDR3 sequence (DNA): TGTGCTAGTGGCCTTGACACCTATGGCTACACCTTC. This sequence encodes CASGLDTYGYTF.

This chain joins TRBV21-1 and TRBJ1-1. TRBV21-1 is designated a pseudogene. This CDR3 contains 13 residues. The CDR3 spells CASSKWRIAEAFF. In nucleotides, the CDR3 is TGTGCCAGCAGCAAGTGGAGGATCGCTGAAGCTTTCTTT.

The chain carries TRBV19 and TRBJ1-2; possibly TRBD1 for D (5 bases). Germline CDR1 and CDR2: LNHDA and SQIVND (reference sequence). Trimming took off 4 bases at V and 4 bases at J, with 7 bases between the two ends. CDR3 length equals 12 residues. CDR3 nucleotide sequence: TGTGCCAGTAGTACACAGGCCTATGGCTACACCTTC. Protein: CASSTQAYGYTF.

This clone was detected once. This chain connects TRBV6-5 to TRBJ2-1; a weak D match, TRBD2 (6 bases). The CDR3 totals 15 residues. Trimming stripped 2 bases from V and 7 bases from J, with 15 bases between. CDR1 is MNHEY and CDR2 is SVGAGI in the germline V gene. CDR3 sequence: CASSYRGTIQNEQFF. CDR3 DNA sequence: TGTGCCAGCAGTTACCGGGGGACGATCCAGAATGAGCAGTTCTTC.

This chain joins TRBV19 and TRBJ2-2, with 9 bases fitting TRBD2. Germline assignment: CDR1 LNHDA and CDR2 SQIVND (reference sequence). The CDR3 has 14 amino acids. V gave up 6 bases and J gave up 6 bases; unmatched junction bases: 5. CDR3 bases: TGTGCCAGTAGGTTAGCGGGGGAGCCCGGGGAGCTGTTTTTT. It translates to CASRLAGEPGELFF.

The chain employs TRBV6-6 and TRBJ2-7, with D tentatively TRBD1 (5 bases). The germline V gene encodes CDR1 MNHNY and CDR2 SVGAGI (reference sequence). Between the trimmed V and J ends, which lost 10 bases and 4 bases, there was a span of 17 bases. CDR3 size: 13 residues. DNA of the CDR3: TGTGCCACCAAGAGACAGCAGACGTACGAGCAGTACTTC. Its translation is CATKRQQTYEQYF.

DNA of the CDR3: TGTGCCAGCAGCTCACAGGGGGCAGAGGCCGGGGAGCTGTTTTTT. It encodes CASSSQGAEAGELFF. This rearrangement joins TRBV7-2 to TRBJ2-2; TRBD1 matches at 9 bases. The germline CDR1 and CDR2 sequences are SGHTA and FQGNSA. The CDR3 runs to 15 residues. Trimming at V came to 4 bases and at J to 6 bases, leaving 6 bases not matched to a gene.

This chain links TRBV5-5 with TRBJ1-1, with 10 bases matching TRBD1. CDR1 is SGHKS, CDR2 YYEKEE, per germline (reference sequence). Trimming at V came to 6 bases and at J to 2 bases, leaving 4 bases not matched to a gene. The CDR3 extends over 14 amino acids. CDR3 DNA: TGTGCCAGCACCCGGGACAGGGGTAACACTGAAGCTTTCTTT. Residues: CASTRDRGNTEAFF.

The chain uses TRBV11-2 and TRBJ1-1, with D possibly being TRBD1 (5 bases). The V gene's germline CDR1 is SGHAT and CDR2 FQNNGV. CDR3 length: 13 amino acids. Trimming shortened V by 4 bases and J by 2 bases, and 8 bases separated the two germline ends. The CDR3 loop is CASSSGTNTEAFF. CDR3 sequence (DNA): TGTGCCAGCAGCTCAGGGACTAACACTGAAGCTTTCTTT. Supplemented by reference TRBV11-2 and TRBJ1-1, the full variable domain reads EAGVAQSPRYKIIEKRQSVAFWCNPISGHATLYWYQQILGQGPKLLIQFQNNGVVDDSQLPKDRFSAERLKGVDSTLKIQPAKLEDSAVYLCASSSGTNTEAFFGQGTRLTVV.

There are a few counts of this clone. This chain connects TRBV27 to TRBJ1-1; 10 bases match TRBD1. Germline assignment: CDR1 MNHEY and CDR2 SMNVEV (reference sequence). The CDR3 is made up of 12 amino acids. V dropped 8 bases and J dropped 5; count of bases not matched to a gene: 2. CDR3 sequence (DNA): TGTGCCAGCGGGACAGGGGATACTGAAGCTTTCTTT. Translating it yields CASGTGDTEAFF.

V usage is TRBV6-5 and J usage is TRBJ2-3; tentatively, D is TRBD2 (6 bases). CDR1 is MNHEY, CDR2 SVGAGI, per germline. Trimming took 9 bases from V and 8 from J, leaving 15 bases between them. The CDR3 is 12 amino acids. The CDR3 reads CASHGMEGTQYF. The CDR3, as DNA: TGTGCCAGTCACGGTATGGAGGGTACGCAGTATTTT.